One sample yielded the 28 T cell receptor beta chains listed below, sequenced in a study of cytomegalovirus exposure and HLA in healthy donors. PCR employed 60 Vbeta and 13 Jbeta primers. Data came from immunoSEQ multiplex PCR; TCRdb stores just in-frame clones and leaves some out. The table lists over 150,000 clones, 82% of them singletons. Sequencing used PBMCs. The receptors were sampled from a girl aged 2 to 9 in good health and CMV-seropositive.

This clone has a single count. The J gene is TRBJ2-3, the V gene TRBV7-9; D gene ambiguous. The CDR3 is 16 residues long. Germline V CDR1 and CDR2: SEHNR, FQNEAQ (reference sequence). V was trimmed by 5 bases and J by 0 bases, leaving 15 bases between them. The CDR3 is CASSPPAHYSTDTQYF. In DNA form, the CDR3 reads TGTGCCAGCAGCCCACCAGCGCACTATAGCACAGATACGCAGTATTTT.

This clone has a single count. The genes are TRBV19 and TRBJ2-7; the match to TRBD1 covers 9 bases. V dropped 5 bases and J dropped 4; count of bases not matched to a gene: 9. This CDR3 contains 15 residues. Germline V CDR1 and CDR2: LNHDA, SQIVND (reference sequence). This CDR3 is CASSQRDRVNYEQYF. The CDR3 DNA reads TGTGCCAGTAGTCAGCGGGACAGGGTAAATTACGAGCAGTACTTC.

This clone has only a few counts. The gene calls are TRBV2 and TRBJ2-1; 7 bases line up with TRBD2. The V gene end was trimmed by 3 bases and the J gene end by 8 bases; junction bases not matched to a gene: 13. Looked up from germline, CDR1 is SNHLY and CDR2 is FYNNEI. The CDR3 spans 16 residues. Written as DNA, the CDR3 is TGTGCCAGCAGTGAGGCTATGGCGGGAGTTCGTCATGAGCAGTTCTTC. It is translated as CASSEAMAGVRHEQFF.

This sequence joins TRBV6-5 and TRBJ2-4; perhaps TRBD1 as D (6 bases). The germline V gene encodes CDR1 MNHEY and CDR2 SVGAGI. The CDR3 length is 16 residues. The V end was cut by 2 bases, the J end by 0 bases, with 11 bases between. CDR3 loop: CASSYGQSLAKNIQYF. CDR3 DNA sequence: TGTGCCAGCAGTTACGGACAGTCTCTAGCCAAAAACATTCAGTACTTC.

The gene calls are TRBV29-1 and TRBJ2-1, with a tentative D call TRBD1 (6 bases). The CDR3 totals 13 residues. The germline V gene has CDR1 SQVTM and CDR2 ANQGSEA. Between the trimmed V and J ends, which lost 4 bases and 6 bases, there was a span of 13 bases. This chain's CDR3 is CSVAGVGANEQFF. CDR3 nucleotide sequence: TGCAGCGTTGCCGGGGTGGGGGCCAATGAGCAGTTCTTC.

The J gene is TRBJ1-5, the V gene TRBV28; weak D call: TRBD1 (5 bases). V was clipped by 5 bases and J by 5 bases, with 31 bases between them. From germline, CDR1 is MDHEN and CDR2 SYDVKM. The CDR3 length is 20 residues. The CDR3 here is CASSPIRGGEGRGWDQPQHF. The CDR3 DNA sequence: TGTGCCAGCAGTCCCATACGGGGGGGGGAGGGTAGAGGTTGGGATCAGCCCCAGCATTTT.

Here the CDR3 DNA reads TGTGCCAGCAGCTTCCAGGGTGGACAGGGGTCCCACGAGCAGTACTTC. Encoded protein: CASSFQGGQGSHEQYF. The chain uses TRBV13 and TRBJ2-7; 9 bases are shared with TRBD1. Trimming cost V 3 bases and J 5 bases; bases outside gene matches: 11. The CDR3 spans 16 residues. The V gene's germline CDR1 is PRHDT and CDR2 FYEKMQ (reference sequence). Based on the CDR3 plus reference TRBV13 and TRBJ2-7, the full variable domain is AAGVIQSPRHLIKEKRETATLKCYPIPRHDTVYWYQQGPGQDPQFLISFYEKMQSDKGSIPDRFSAQQFSDYHSELNMSSLELGDSALYFCASSFQGGQGSHEQYFGPGTRLTVT.

The chain carries TRBV29-1 and TRBJ2-3; 13 bases align to TRBD2. This CDR3 has 13 amino acids. Germline loops: CDR1 SQVTM, CDR2 ANQGSEA. With 5 bases clipped from V and 7 bases from J, the junction kept 3 bases outside the gene matches. The DNA of the CDR3 is TGCAGCGTTCGACTAGCGGGAGGTTATACGCAGTATTTT. Protein sequence: CSVRLAGGYTQYF.

This sequence joins TRBV5-1 and TRBJ2-7; a possible D gene is TRBD2 (7 bases). V was shortened by 4 bases and J by 2 bases, with 16 bases between the two germline ends. This CDR3 is built from 15 residues. Germline V lookup: CDR1 SGHRS, CDR2 YFSETQ. The CDR3 nucleotides read TGCGCCAGCAGCATGGAGGGGGGGGGAACCTACGAGCAGTACTTC. Protein product: CASSMEGGGTYEQYF.

V and J are TRBV29-1 and TRBJ2-3, with 14 bases fitting TRBD2. The junction had 10 bases not matched to a gene; V was cut back by 4 bases and J by 1 base. Germline V gives CDR1 SQVTM, CDR2 ANQGSEA. The CDR3 totals 18 residues. The CDR3 nucleotides are TGCAGCGTTGCGGGACTAGCGGGAGAGGGCGTTCGCACAGATACGCAGTATTTT. Protein sequence: CSVAGLAGEGVRTDTQYF.

This clone came up once. The rearrangement uses TRBV19 and TRBJ2-5; TRBD2 matches 7 bases. This CDR3 has 14 residues. Germline V CDR1 and CDR2: LNHDA, SQIVND (reference sequence). With V trimmed by 4 bases and J by 5 bases, 7 bases remained unmatched. CDR3 residues: CASSRGLEGETQYF. Written as DNA, the CDR3 is TGTGCCAGTAGTAGAGGACTAGAAGGCGAGACCCAGTACTTC.

This clone is a singleton in its sample. The chain employs TRBV19 and TRBJ1-1, with 8 bases identical to TRBD1. The length of the CDR3 is 14 residues. Per germline, CDR1 LNHDA and CDR2 SQIVND (reference sequence). V lost 7 bases to trimming and J lost 4 bases; unmatched junction nucleotides: 8. CDR3 nucleotide sequence: TGTGCCAGTACCCTATCGGGGACAGGCACTGAAGCTTTCTTT. Translated, it gives CASTLSGTGTEAFF.

The chain carries TRBV10-1 and TRBJ2-5; 11 nucleotides agree with TRBD2. V dropped 2 bases and J dropped 9; count of bases not matched to a gene: 5. The CDR3 loop spans 14 amino acids. The germline gives CDR1 WNHNN, CDR2 SYGVQD (reference sequence). The CDR3 DNA reads as TGCGCCAGCAGTGAGATAGCGGGAGGGCCTCCCCAGTACTTC. Translating gives CASSEIAGGPPQYF.

The chain employs TRBV7-6 and TRBJ2-1, with D tentatively TRBD1 (6 bases). The germline V gene has CDR1 SGHVS and CDR2 FNYEAQ. Trimming removed 4 bases at V and 8 bases at J, with 12 bases between. The CDR3 is made up of 13 amino acids. Here the CDR3 DNA reads TGTGCCAGCAGCTACAGTGGGGGCGATGAGCAGTTCTTC. Amino acid sequence: CASSYSGGDEQFF.

The J gene is TRBJ1-4, the V gene TRBV20-1; D call uncertain. The CDR3 is 10 amino acids. Germline CDR1 and CDR2: DFQATT and SNEGSKA (reference sequence). Trimming took 2 bases from V and 7 from J, leaving 2 bases between them. CDR3 sequence: CSARREKLFF. CDR3 coding DNA: TGCAGTGCTAGACGTGAAAAACTGTTTTTT.

The rearrangement links TRBV30 to TRBJ1-1; D is undetermined. From germline, CDR1 is GTSNPN and CDR2 SVGIG (reference sequence). The CDR3 runs 13 residues. Trimming shortened V by 4 bases and J by 8 bases, and 17 bases separated the two germline ends. The chain's CDR3 is CAWTPSLHAEAFF. In nucleotides, the CDR3 is TGTGCCTGGACCCCCTCCTTACACGCCGAAGCTTTCTTT.

This clone has a single count. The junction shows a germline mismatch at one end, possibly a read error. This sequence joins TRBV2 and TRBJ2-2, with 10 bases aligning to TRBD1. This CDR3 spans 17 amino acids. Germline V CDR1 and CDR2: SNHLY, FYNNEI. As DNA, the CDR3 is TGTGCCAGCAATGAATTAAGACAGGGGGCGCGCACCGGGGAGCTGTTTTTT. It encodes CASNELRQGARTGELFF.

The chain carries TRBV28 and TRBJ2-7; 7 positions match TRBD2. The germline V gene encodes CDR1 MDHEN and CDR2 SYDVKM. V was pared by 5 bases and J by 2 bases, with 6 bases of the junction left unmatched. This CDR3 is built from 14 residues. The CDR3 region is CASSAGLTTYEQYF. For the CDR3, the DNA is TGTGCCAGCAGTGCGGGACTAACGACCTACGAGCAGTACTTC.

V gene TRBV7-3 combines with J gene TRBJ2-7; tentative D call: TRBD2 (6 bases). Germline V gives CDR1 SGHTA, CDR2 FQGTGA. This CDR3 is 15 amino acids long. V was cut by 3 bases and J by 6 bases, with 18 bases left in between. The CDR3 loop is CASSLAGTGVGEQYF. CDR3 coding DNA: TGTGCCAGCAGCTTGGCGGGGACTGGGGTCGGCGAGCAGTACTTC. Full variable domain (remainder filled in from reference TRBV7-3 and TRBJ2-7): GAGVSQTPSNKVTEKGKYVELRCDPISGHTALYWYRQSLGQGPEFLIYFQGTGAADDSGLPNDRFFAVRPEGSVSTLKIQRTERGDSAVYLCASSLAGTGVGEQYFGPGTRLTVT.

The rearrangement links TRBV28 to TRBJ2-1, with TRBD2 matching over 14 bases. The length of the CDR3 is 16 residues. V was pared by 7 bases and J by 6 bases, with 8 bases of the junction left unmatched. Germline CDR1 and CDR2: MDHEN and SYDVKM. In nucleotides, the CDR3 is TGTGCCAGCATCCAAGGGACTAGCGGGAGAAGCAATGAGCAGTTCTTC. Residues: CASIQGTSGRSNEQFF.

The chain employs TRBV29-1 and TRBJ1-1; D uncertain. Germline lookup yields CDR1 SQVTM and CDR2 ANQGSEA. V was shortened by 4 bases and J by 8 bases, with 8 bases between the two germline ends. The CDR3 contains 10 residues. In DNA form, the CDR3 reads TGCAGCGTTGGGTCGGGGGAAGCTTTCTTT. This gives the protein CSVGSGEAFF. The full variable domain, in which reference TRBV29-1 and TRBJ1-1 provide the parts outside the CDR3, is SAVISQKPSRDICQRGTSLTIQCQVDSQVTMMFWYRQQPGQSLTLIATANQGSEATYESGFVIDKFPISRPNLTFSTLTVSNMSPEDSSIYLCSVGSGEAFFGQGTRLTVV.

The chain employs TRBV27 and TRBJ1-1, with a tentative D call TRBD1 (5 bases). CDR3 length: 13 amino acids. Germline loops: CDR1 MNHEY, CDR2 SMNVEV (reference sequence). V gave up 3 bases and J gave up 5 bases, with 10 bases separating them. The CDR3 is CASSLVGDTEAFF. The CDR3 DNA follows: TGTGCCAGCAGTTTGGTAGGGGATACTGAAGCTTTCTTT.

This rearrangement joins TRBV4-1 to TRBJ2-7; TRBD1 agrees at 8 bases. This CDR3 spans 18 amino acids. Germline V gene lookup returns CDR1 MGHRA and CDR2 YSYEKL. V lost 0 bases and J lost 6; bases outside the gene matches: 16. CDR3 protein: CASSQDHNRPGTGFEQYF. The CDR3 nucleotides are TGCGCCAGCAGCCAAGATCACAATCGCCCCGGGACAGGCTTCGAGCAGTACTTC.

The rearrangement uses TRBV2 and TRBJ2-3; weak D call: TRBD1 (6 bases). The CDR3 spans 15 residues. Germline V gives CDR1 SNHLY, CDR2 FYNNEI. The V and J ends lost 6 bases and 5 bases respectively, with 18 bases between them. CDR3 nucleotides: TGTGCCAGCAGGGTCGAAAGGGGGTTGGGAGATACGCAGTATTTT. This translates into CASRVERGLGDTQYF. The full variable domain, in which reference TRBV2 and TRBJ2-3 provide the parts outside the CDR3, is EPEVTQTPSHQVTQMGQEVILRCVPISNHLYFYWYRQILGQKVEFLVSFYNNEISEKSEIFDDQFSVERPDGSNFTLKIRSTKLEDSAMYFCASRVERGLGDTQYFGPGTRLTVL.

This clone showed up just once. The chain recombines TRBV6-1 with TRBJ2-1; a weak D match, TRBD2 (5 bases). Per germline, CDR1 MNHNS and CDR2 SASEGT. Trimming shortened V by 6 bases and J by 7 bases, and 10 bases separated the two germline ends. CDR3 length: 12 amino acids. The CDR3: CASRRVGNEQFF. The CDR3 region has the DNA TGTGCCAGCAGGAGGGTTGGGAATGAGCAGTTCTTC.

This chain connects TRBV6-5 to TRBJ1-3; D is unresolved. Looked up from germline, CDR1 is MNHEY and CDR2 is SVGAGI. The CDR3 consists of 14 residues. Trimming cost V 8 bases and J 4 bases, with 15 bases left between them. CDR3 residues: CASRSGLGGNTIYF. CDR3 in DNA: TGTGCCAGCCGTTCAGGTCTCGGCGGAAACACCATATATTTT.

The CDR3 coding sequence is TGTGCCAGTAGCCGACAGGAGATTTATAGCAATCAGCCCCAGCATTTT. This sequence encodes CASSRQEIYSNQPQHF. The chain combines TRBV19 with TRBJ1-5; D may be TRBD1 (6 bases). Trimming stripped 6 bases from V and 0 bases from J, with 15 bases between. The CDR3 has 16 residues. Germline values: CDR1 LNHDA, CDR2 SQIVND (reference sequence).

The chain is built from TRBV4-2 and TRBJ1-5, with D maybe TRBD1 (5 bases). This CDR3 comprises 14 residues. V was shortened by 4 bases and J by 4 bases, with 11 bases between the two germline ends. Per the germline V gene, CDR1 is LGHNA and CDR2 is YNFKEQ. CDR3 coding DNA: TGTGCCAGCAGCCCAAGACAGACGAATCAGCCCCAGCATTTT. The encoded protein is CASSPRQTNQPQHF.